A single sample is the source of the 5 T cell receptor beta chains below, sequenced in a study of vaccination and CD4 T cells after COVID-19. The Oncomine TCR Beta short-read assay was applied to DNA of cultured CD4+ T cells. Using its own MiXCR run on the PCR reads, TCRdb lists one record per CDR3 protein. The sample has around 15,000 distinct CDR3 sequences; 35% are singletons. Treatment given: roughly 10-day PBMC culture with coronavirus spike peptide pools or control peptides (ViraFEST assay). Antigens for these TCRs are unknown. Sequencing was carried out using cultured CD4+ T cells from blood. These TCRs come from a human donor with COVID-19.

This clonotype was recorded only once. This chain links TRBV7-6 with TRBJ1-1; the D is unclear. CDR1 SGHVS and CDR2 FNYEAQ come from the germline V gene. V was shortened by 5 bases and J by 0 bases, with 10 bases between the two germline ends. The CDR3 length is 14 residues. CDR3 loop: CASSSSSLNTEAFF. CDR3 coding DNA: TGTGCCAGCAGCAGCTCTTCCCTGAACACTGAAGCTTTCTTT.

A few counts support this clonotype. The chain has TRBV11-1 and TRBJ1-2, with 9 bases that match TRBD1. V lost 3 bases, J lost 8 bases, and 7 bases stayed unmatched. CDR1 is SGHAT and CDR2 is FQDESV in the germline V gene (reference sequence). The CDR3 is 14 amino acids. CDR3 DNA: TGTGCCAGCAGCTTGGCCGGGACAGGGAGCGGCTACACCTTC. Residues: CASSLAGTGSGYTF.

The chain's CDR3 is CASSLVTPSGGDEQFF. The CDR3 bases are TGCGCCAGCAGCTTGGTTACCCCTAGCGGGGGCGATGAGCAGTTCTTC. This chain links TRBV5-1 with TRBJ2-1, with 10 bases aligning to TRBD2. Per germline, CDR1 SGHRS and CDR2 YFSETQ. This CDR3 region has 16 residues. With 0 bases clipped from V and 8 bases from J, the junction kept 8 bases outside the gene matches.

The chain uses TRBV7-2 and TRBJ1-2; 9 positions agree with TRBD1. This CDR3 is 16 amino acids long. The trim removed 1 base at V and 8 bases at J, leaving 11 bases unmatched. From germline, CDR1 is SGHTA and CDR2 FQGNSA. CDR3 region: CASSLGVGGQGGGYTF. CDR3 in DNA: TGTGCCAGCAGCTTAGGTGTGGGGGGACAGGGAGGAGGCTACACCTTC.

The genes are TRBV12-3 or TRBV12-4 and TRBJ1-2; the D is unclear. V was pared by 1 base and J by 7 bases, with 4 bases between. The CDR3 consists of 11 residues. The CDR3 DNA reads TGTGCCAGCAGTTTAGGGGTTGGCTACACCTTC. Amino acid sequence: CASSLGVGYTF.